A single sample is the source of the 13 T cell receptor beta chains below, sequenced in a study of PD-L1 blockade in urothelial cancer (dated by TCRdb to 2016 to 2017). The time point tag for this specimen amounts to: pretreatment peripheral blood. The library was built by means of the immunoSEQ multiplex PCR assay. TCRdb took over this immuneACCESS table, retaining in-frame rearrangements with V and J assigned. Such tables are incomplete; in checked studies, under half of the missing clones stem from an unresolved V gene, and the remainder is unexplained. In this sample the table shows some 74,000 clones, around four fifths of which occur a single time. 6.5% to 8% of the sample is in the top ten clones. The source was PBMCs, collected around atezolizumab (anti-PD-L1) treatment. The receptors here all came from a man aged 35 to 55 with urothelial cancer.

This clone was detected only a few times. The CDR3 protein is CASSPRGGGTEAFF. Written as DNA, the CDR3 is TGCGCCAGCAGCCCCCGGGGAGGTGGCACTGAAGCTTTCTTT. The V gene is TRBV5-1, the J gene TRBJ1-1; no definite D call. The germline V and J ends were trimmed by 4 bases and 4 bases, with 14 bases remaining between them. CDR3 length: 14 residues. The germline gives CDR1 SGHRS, CDR2 YFSETQ.

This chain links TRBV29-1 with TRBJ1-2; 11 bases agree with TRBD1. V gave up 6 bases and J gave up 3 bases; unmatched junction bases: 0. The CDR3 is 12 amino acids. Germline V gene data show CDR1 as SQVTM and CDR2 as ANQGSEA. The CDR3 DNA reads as TGCAGCGTGGGACAGGGGGACTATGGCTACACCTTC. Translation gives CSVGQGDYGYTF.

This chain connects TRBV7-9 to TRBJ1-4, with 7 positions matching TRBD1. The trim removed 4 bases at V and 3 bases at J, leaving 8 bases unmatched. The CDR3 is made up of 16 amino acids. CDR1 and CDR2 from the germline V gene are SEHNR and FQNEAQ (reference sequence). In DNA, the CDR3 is TGTGCCAGCAGCTCCAGGACAGGTCTTCCTAATGAAAAACTGTTTTTT. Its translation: CASSSRTGLPNEKLFF.

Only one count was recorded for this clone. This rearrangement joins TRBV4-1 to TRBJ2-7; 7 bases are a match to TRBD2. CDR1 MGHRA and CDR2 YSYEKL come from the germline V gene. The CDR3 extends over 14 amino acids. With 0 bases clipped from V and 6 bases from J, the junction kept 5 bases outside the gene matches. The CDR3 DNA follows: TGCGCCAGCAGCCAAGAGGGAGGGACCATCGAGCAGTACTTC. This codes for CASSQEGGTIEQYF.

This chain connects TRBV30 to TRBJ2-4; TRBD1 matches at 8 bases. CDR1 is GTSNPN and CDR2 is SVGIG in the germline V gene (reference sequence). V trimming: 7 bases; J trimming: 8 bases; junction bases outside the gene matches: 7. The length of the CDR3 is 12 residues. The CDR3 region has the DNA TGTGCCTCAACAGGGGGTGGCGACATTCAGTACTTC. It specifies CASTGGGDIQYF. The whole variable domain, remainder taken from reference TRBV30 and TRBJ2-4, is SQTIHQWPATLVQPVGSPLSLECTVEGTSNPNLYWYRQAAGRGLQLLFYSVGIGQISSEVPQNLSASRPQDRQFILSSKKLLLSDSGFYLCASTGGGDIQYFGAGTRLSVL.

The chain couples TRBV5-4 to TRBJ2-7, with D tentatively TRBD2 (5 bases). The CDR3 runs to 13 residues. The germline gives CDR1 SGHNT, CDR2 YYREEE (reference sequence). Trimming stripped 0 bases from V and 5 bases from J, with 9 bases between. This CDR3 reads CASSLAGSHEQYF. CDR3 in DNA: TGTGCCAGCAGCTTGGCGGGGTCCCACGAGCAGTACTTC.

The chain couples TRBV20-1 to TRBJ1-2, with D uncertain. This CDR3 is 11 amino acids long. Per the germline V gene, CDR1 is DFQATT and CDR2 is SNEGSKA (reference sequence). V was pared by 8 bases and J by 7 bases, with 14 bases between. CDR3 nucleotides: TGCAGTTCGAGAGTACTGAGTGGCTACACCTTC. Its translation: CSSRVLSGYTF.

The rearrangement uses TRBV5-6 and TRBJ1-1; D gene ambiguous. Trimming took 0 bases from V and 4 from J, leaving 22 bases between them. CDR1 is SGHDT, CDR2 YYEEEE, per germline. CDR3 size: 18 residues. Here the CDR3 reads CASSLAGETRPSSTEAFF. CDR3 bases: TGTGCCAGCAGCTTGGCCGGTGAAACCCGCCCCTCGAGCACTGAAGCTTTCTTT.

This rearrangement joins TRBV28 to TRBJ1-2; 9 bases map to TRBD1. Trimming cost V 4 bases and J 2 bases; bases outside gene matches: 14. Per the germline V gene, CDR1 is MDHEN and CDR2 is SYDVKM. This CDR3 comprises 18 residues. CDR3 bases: TGTGCCAGCAGTTACCCCAGGGACAGGGTAACGTTAAACTATGGCTACACCTTC. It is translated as CASSYPRDRVTLNYGYTF.

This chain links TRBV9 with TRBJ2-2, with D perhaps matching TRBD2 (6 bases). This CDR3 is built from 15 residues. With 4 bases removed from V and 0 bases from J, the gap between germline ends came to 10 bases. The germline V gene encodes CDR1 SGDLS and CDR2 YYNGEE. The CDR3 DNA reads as TGTGCCAGCAGCCGGGACTCCTCGAACACCGGGGAGCTGTTTTTT. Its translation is CASSRDSSNTGELFF.

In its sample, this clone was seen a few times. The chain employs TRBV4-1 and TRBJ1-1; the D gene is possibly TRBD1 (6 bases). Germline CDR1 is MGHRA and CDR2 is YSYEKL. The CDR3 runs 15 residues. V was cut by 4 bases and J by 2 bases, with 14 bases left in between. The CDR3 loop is CASSLRLQGNTEAFF. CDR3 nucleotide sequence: TGCGCCAGCAGCCTACGGTTACAGGGTAACACTGAAGCTTTCTTT.

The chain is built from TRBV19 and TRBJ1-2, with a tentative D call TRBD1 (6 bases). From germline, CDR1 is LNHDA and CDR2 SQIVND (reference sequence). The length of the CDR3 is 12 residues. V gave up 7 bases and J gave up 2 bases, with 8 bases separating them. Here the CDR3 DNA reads TGTGCCAGTAAAGGGGGAAACTATGGCTACACCTTC. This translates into CASKGGNYGYTF.

CDR3 sequence: CASSPGGEWGEAFF. Written as DNA, the CDR3 is TGCGCCAGCAGCCCTGGGGGGGAGTGGGGAGAAGCTTTCTTT. The chain recombines TRBV4-1 with TRBJ1-1; maybe TRBD1 (5 bases). Germline CDR1 is MGHRA and CDR2 is YSYEKL. Trimming took 4 bases from V and 8 from J, leaving 17 bases between them. The length of the CDR3 is 14 residues.